This TCR beta chain was recovered during a study of regulatory and conventional T cells in RAG deficiency. CDR3 length: 16 residues. CDR1 is MGHRA, CDR2 YSYEKL, per germline. Trimming removed 3 bases at V and 6 bases at J, with 20 bases between. Details on this clone: The antigen is unknown.

Method: immunoSEQ multiplex PCR; TCRdb's copy keeps in-frame clones and lacks some. The data hold tens of thousands of clones, with about 87% observed a single time. Study outcomes and limitations: These Omenn syndrome Treg sorts may hold peripherally activated cells instead. Shorter CDR3s in all patient subsets; >75% Treg-Tconv overlap in Omenn. Shannon entropy fell and Simpson indices rose in RAG-deficient patients.

A further study also used this sample, focusing on regulatory T cells. That publication notes: The PCR used 52 TRBV and 13 TRBJ primers. Skewed V and J usage and few unique V-J pairs marked patient repertoires, most in Tregs.

Sequenced material: CD8+ T cells sorted from blood. This clonotype originated in a human donor in good health. The chain employs TRBV4-1 and TRBJ1-2; maybe TRBD1 (6 bases). The CDR3 DNA is TGCGCCAGCAGCCAGGAATTCGACTGGAGGGGGAATGGCTACACCTTC. It specifies CASSQEFDWRGNGYTF.